The rows below give T cell receptor beta chains drawn from one sample of a study of blood T cells in healthy people across ages. TCRdb re-derived calls from the 5' RACE reads in MiXCR, one entry per CDR3 protein. The sample consists of about 1.4 million distinct CDR3 sequences, roughly 64% of them appearing once. Sequencing was done on a sample of blood. Every receptor here comes from a man younger than 35 in good health. Each CDR3 is given with its conserved first and last residue. A D gene is named only where the DNA matches it firmly. Size is omitted from some rows. Given values are once, few, many or a class for expanded clones.

d_gene	v_gene	abundance	j_gene	CDR3aa	CDR3nt
TRBD2	TRBV6-5	.	TRBJ2-7	CASSPLSGREAYEQYF	TGTGCCAGCAGTCCACTTAGCGGGAGGGAGGCCTACGAGCAGTACTTC
TRBD1	TRBV9	.	TRBJ1-6	CASSSRSGQGNSPLHF	TGTGCCAGCAGCTCCCGCAGTGGACAGGGGAATTCACCCCTCCACTTT
TRBD2	TRBV19	.	TRBJ2-1	CASSRLLAESSYNEQFF	TGTGCCAGTAGTAGGTTGCTAGCGGAGAGCTCCTACAATGAGCAGTTCTTC
TRBD2	TRBV4-1	.	TRBJ2-3	CASSQTPLPGLAGGDTQYF	TGCGCCAGCAGCCAAACTCCCTTACCGGGACTAGCGGGGGGAGATACGCAGTATTTT
TRBD2	TRBV12-5	once	TRBJ2-7	CASGLVLAGASGYEQYF	TGTGCTAGTGGTTTGGTGCTAGCGGGAGCTTCAGGGTACGAGCAGTACTTC
TRBD2	TRBV15	.	TRBJ2-1	CATTPGRGLYNEQFF	TGTGCCACCACCCCAGGGAGGGGCCTCTACAATGAGCAGTTCTTC
.	TRBV4-1	.	TRBJ2-1	CASSQVSGGEQFF	TGCGCCAGCAGCCAAGTTAGTGGAGGGGAGCAGTTCTTC
TRBD1	TRBV3-1	.	TRBJ2-6	CASSQDIRGTGGWFSGANVLTF	TGTGCCAGCAGCCAAGATATTCGAGGGACAGGGGGCTGGTTCTCTGGGGCCAACGTCCTGACTTTC
.	TRBV7-7	few	TRBJ2-7	CASSLAPSSEPQYF	TGTGCCAGCAGCTTAGCACCATCCTCTGAGCCCCAGTACTTC
TRBD1	TRBV12-3/TRBV12-4	.	TRBJ1-2	CASSLGNGAGGGYTF	TGTGCCAGCAGTTTAGGGAACGGGGCAGGGGGAGGCTACACCTTC
.	TRBV6-6	.	TRBJ1-2	CASSGGWLDYGYTF	TGTGCCAGCAGTGGAGGATGGTTGGACTATGGCTACACCTTC
TRBD2	TRBV12-3/TRBV12-4	.	TRBJ2-7	CASSDRGLYEQYF	TGTGCCAGCAGTGACCGGGGACTATACGAGCAGTACTTC
.	TRBV10-3	.	TRBJ2-5	CAIGAGETQYF	TGTGCCATCGGGGCTGGGGAGACCCAGTACTTC
.	TRBV3-1	.	TRBJ2-5	CASNGHQETQYF	TGTGCCAGCAACGGGCATCAAGAGACCCAGTACTTC
.	TRBV10-3	few	TRBJ1-4	CAISESQMNNEKLFF	TGTGCCATCAGTGAGAGTCAGATGAATAATGAAAAACTGTTTTTT
.	TRBV7-2	few	TRBJ2-7	CASSSTRRSTNSYEQYF	TGTGCCAGCAGCTCCACGCGACGCTCTACGAACTCCTACGAGCAGTACTTC